This record looks at one TCR beta chain sequence and its context. It lacks a known antigen. The input lacks base qualities; no much larger clone sits a single base away. Measured from the cysteine to the phenylalanine, the CDR3 is 13 residues long. Only the CDR3 part of the read is kept: 39 bases, read in frame from the first base. V was cut back by 8 bases and J by 0 bases, leaving a gap of 8 bases between them. CDR1 GTSNPN and CDR2 SVGIG were looked up in the germline V gene (reference sequence). This entry comes from a study of T cell responses to AZD1222 COVID-19 vaccine (dated by TCRdb to the early 2020s). Regarding the complete study: AZD1222 recipients given second doses at about 4 weeks or at about 12 weeks were pooled, since spike-specific TCR depth and breadth were not found to differ between the two schedules. TCR sequencing was performed for some 250 trial participants, of whom 207 were given two doses of AZD1222 and around 25 were given two doses of MenACWY control vaccine. Trial participants were enrolled by age into 18-55, 56-69 and 70-plus year subgroups, with roughly 160, 29 and 62 TCR-sequenced participants respectively. On the study overall, not on this receptor specifically: The 56-69-year group was small, and its depth increase did not reach significance, likely because of low power. Epitopes outside the regions mutated in the B.1.351 and B.1.1.7 variants were reportedly recognized by nearly half of the unique spike-specific TCRs. Spike-specific TCR breadth and depth rose significantly after two AZD1222 doses compared with day 0 and with MenACWY recipients. Participants were mostly white British, with more females than males. The authors suggested clonal diversity may have been underestimated. No day 14 peak-response samples were available, so repertoires were characterized only after the peak T cell response. The vaccine-associated CD4 TCRs covered the entire spike protein, and the dominant responses fell in regions 160-218 and 743-854. Only five or six AZD1222 recipients were SARS-CoV-2 seropositive at baseline, limiting conclusions about previously exposed vaccinees.

Explained via the paper, the time point label denotes: baseline before first vaccination. The vaccinee samples were drawn from two UK trials, COV001 and COV002, one of which was a single-blind randomized controlled phase 2/3 trial testing AZD1222 (ChAdOx1 nCoV-19) in healthy adults. For TCRbeta chain sequencing, PBMC samples were collected from trial participants at day 0 and at day 28 after the second dose. The CDR3 regions of human TCRbeta chains were subjected to immunosequencing. Under the source paper's analysis protocol: TCRs in the repertoires were compared against a reference library of SARS-CoV-2-specific TCRs that had been generated with the MIRA antigen-specificity platform. Breadth was defined as the fraction of unique TCRs that were SARS-CoV-2-associated, and depth was defined as the fraction of total T cells that were SARS-CoV-2-associated. Using the MIRA data, each spike-specific TCR was assigned both to the spike region to which the TCR was reactive and to a CD4 or CD8 class. Log10-transformed breadth and depth values were compared by one-way ANOVA with Sidak's multiple comparisons tests. The table comes from immuneACCESS by way of TCRdb, which keeps in-frame sequences with V and J called. Part of the clones is missing from these tables; in studies checked, under half for an unresolved V gene and the rest for unknown reasons. The D gene and trimming were derived from the DNA, and the V and J assignments and clone size from that table. Present in this sample are 140,000 to 150,000 clones, 88% of which were seen just once. The leading ten clones occupy roughly 15% of the sample.

The chain couples TRBV30 to TRBJ1-6; no confident D gene assignment can be made. Material: peripheral blood, obtained on day 0 of AZD1222 vaccination. This TCR was sampled from an adult in good health. This receptor has the CDR3 CAGRSSYNSPLHF. DNA sequence: TGTGCCGGACGTAGCTCCTATAATTCACCCCTCCACTTT.